This is a list of T cell receptor beta chains from one sample in a study of identical twins. One entry per CDR3 protein results from TCRdb running MiXCR on the 5' RACE reads. Of fewer than 550,000 distinct CDR3 sequences in the sample, roughly an eighth were seen once. The sample was also linked to a second study, of yellow fever vaccine responses in identical twins.

Sequenced material: CD4+ T cells sorted from blood. These receptors came from a woman between 18 and 29 years old in good health. Both conserved end residues are part of each CDR3. A D gene is named only where the DNA matches it firmly. Size is stated for part of the rows, as once, few or many counts, or as a class when the clone is expanded.

clone size: few; D gene: TRBD1; V gene: TRBV28; J gene: TRBJ1-6; CDR3 protein: CASSRQGYNSPLHF; CDR3 DNA: TGTGCCAGCAGTAGACAGGGATATAATTCACCCCTCCACTTT
clone size: few; D gene: .; V gene: TRBV7-2; J gene: TRBJ1-1; CDR3 protein: CASSLSLGGTEAFF; CDR3 DNA: TGTGCCAGCAGCCTTAGCCTGGGGGGCACTGAAGCTTTCTTT
clone size: .; D gene: TRBD1; V gene: TRBV6-2/TRBV6-3; J gene: TRBJ2-7; CDR3 protein: CASTLSLDRRFYEQYF; CDR3 DNA: TGTGCCAGCACCCTGTCCCTGGACAGGAGATTCTACGAGCAGTACTTC
clone size: .; D gene: .; V gene: TRBV28; J gene: TRBJ1-6; CDR3 protein: CASSIGGSYNSPLHF; CDR3 DNA: TGTGCCAGCAGTATAGGAGGCTCCTATAATTCACCCCTCCACTTT
clone size: .; D gene: .; V gene: TRBV11-1; J gene: TRBJ2-7; CDR3 protein: CASSLLGLGAFEQYF; CDR3 DNA: TGTGCCAGCAGCTTACTCGGACTGGGGGCGTTCGAGCAGTACTTC
clone size: few; D gene: TRBD1; V gene: TRBV6-4; J gene: TRBJ2-1; CDR3 protein: CASSDSTGTANNEQFF; CDR3 DNA: TGTGCCAGCAGTGACTCCACCGGGACAGCGAACAATGAGCAGTTCTTC
clone size: few; D gene: TRBD2; V gene: TRBV4-2; J gene: TRBJ2-3; CDR3 protein: CASSLHAGGLTDTQYF; CDR3 DNA: TGTGCCAGCAGCCTACATGCGGGGGGCCTCACAGATACGCAGTATTTT
clone size: .; D gene: TRBD1; V gene: TRBV20-1; J gene: TRBJ1-1; CDR3 protein: CSAGTENTEAFF; CDR3 DNA: TGCAGTGCTGGGACAGAGAACACTGAAGCTTTCTTT
clone size: few; D gene: .; V gene: TRBV3-1; J gene: TRBJ2-3; CDR3 protein: CASSLLHSDTQYF; CDR3 DNA: TGTGCCAGCAGCCTTCTCCATTCAGATACGCAGTATTTT
clone size: few; D gene: TRBD2; V gene: TRBV7-9; J gene: TRBJ2-3; CDR3 protein: CASGHRGTTRPDTQYF; CDR3 DNA: TGTGCCAGCGGCCATCGCGGGACTACCCGCCCAGATACGCAGTATTTT